The sequence of this T cell receptor beta chain was determined in a study of blood T cell repertoires in COVID-19. Study in general: Sources were T cells, B-cell-depleted T cells, or PBMCs; the material itself was cDNA or gDNA.

The authors' processing: Quantification of nucleated cells was approximated via reference gene primer amplification. Generated by immunoSEQ multiplex PCR, the TCRdb table keeps only in-frame clones and is missing some. V, J and clone size reflect that table, while D and trimming were determined from the DNA. The table shows around 170,000 clones, with roughly four fifths occurring only once. Trimming stripped 5 bases from V and 3 bases from J, with 8 bases between. This CDR3 has 13 amino acids. The clonotype comes from a woman aged 40 to 50 with acute or convalescent COVID-19. The sample consisted of peripheral blood. V gene TRBV12-3 or TRBV12-4 combines with J gene TRBJ2-1; D gene unclear. The CDR3 loop is CASSPDNYNEQFF. The DNA of the CDR3 is TGTGCCAGCAGTCCAGACAACTACAATGAGCAGTTCTTC.